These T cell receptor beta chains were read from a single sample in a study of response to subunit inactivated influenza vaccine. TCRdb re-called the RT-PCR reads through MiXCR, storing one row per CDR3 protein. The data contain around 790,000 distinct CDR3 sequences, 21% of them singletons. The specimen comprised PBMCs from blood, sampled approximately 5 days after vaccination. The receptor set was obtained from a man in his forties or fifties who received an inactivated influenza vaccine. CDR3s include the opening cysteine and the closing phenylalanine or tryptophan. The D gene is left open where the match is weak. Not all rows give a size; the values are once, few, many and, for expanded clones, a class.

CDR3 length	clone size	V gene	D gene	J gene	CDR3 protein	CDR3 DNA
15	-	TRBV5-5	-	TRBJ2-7	CASSLEGRAVGEQYF	TGTGCCAGCAGCTTGGAAGGCAGGGCAGTAGGCGAGCAGTACTTC
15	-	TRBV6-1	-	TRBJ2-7	CASSEVAAAPYEQYF	TGTGCCAGCAGTGAAGTCGCGGCCGCACCCTACGAGCAGTACTTC
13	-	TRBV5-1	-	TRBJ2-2	CASSLETTGELFF	TGCGCCAGCAGCTTGGAGACCACCGGGGAGCTGTTTTTT
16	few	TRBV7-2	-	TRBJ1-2	CASSLALRGMDYGYTF	TGTGCCAGCAGCTTAGCGCTGAGGGGAATGGACTATGGCTACACCTTC
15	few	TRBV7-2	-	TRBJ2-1	CASSVTRGPYNEQFF	TGTGCCAGCAGCGTTACTAGAGGGCCCTACAATGAGCAGTTCTTC
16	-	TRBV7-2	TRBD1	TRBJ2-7	CASSLRPRQGWWKQYF	TGTGCCAGCAGCTTACGGCCCCGACAGGGGTGGTGGAAGCAGTACTTC
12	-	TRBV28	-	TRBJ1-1	CASSSHAVRAFF	TGTGCCAGCAGTTCACACGCGGTGAGAGCTTTCTTT
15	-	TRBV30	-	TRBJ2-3	CAWGWNRPSTDTQYF	TGTGCCTGGGGCTGGAACAGGCCTAGCACAGATACGCAGTATTTT
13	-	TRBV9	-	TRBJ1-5	CASSMGENQPQHF	TGTGCCAGCAGCATGGGGGAGAATCAGCCCCAGCATTTT
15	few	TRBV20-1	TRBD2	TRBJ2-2	CSAWASGRSTGELFF	TGCAGTGCTTGGGCTAGCGGGAGATCGACCGGGGAGCTGTTTTTT
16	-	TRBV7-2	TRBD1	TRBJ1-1	CASSLSGQGWNTEAFF	TGTGCCAGCAGCCTGTCGGGACAGGGATGGAACACTGAAGCTTTCTTT
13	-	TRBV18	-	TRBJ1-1	CASSPSAPTEAFF	TGTGCCAGCTCACCCTCCGCCCCGACTGAAGCTTTCTTT
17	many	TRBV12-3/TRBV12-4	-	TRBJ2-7	CASSWQGPTLSYYEQYF	TGTGCCAGCAGTTGGCAGGGGCCGACCTTATCTTACTACGAGCAGTACTTC
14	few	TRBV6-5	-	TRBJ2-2	CASSYLQSTGELFF	TGTGCCAGCAGTTATTTACAGTCCACCGGGGAGCTGTTTTTT
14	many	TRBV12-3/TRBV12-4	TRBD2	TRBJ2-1	CASNRGSSYNEQFF	TGTGCCAGCAATCGCGGGAGCTCCTACAATGAGCAGTTCTTC
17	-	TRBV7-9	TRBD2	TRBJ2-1	CASSKGLAGASYNEQFF	TGTGCCAGCAGCAAAGGACTAGCGGGGGCCTCCTACAATGAGCAGTTCTTC
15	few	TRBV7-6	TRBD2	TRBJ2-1	CASSLTSGNNNEQFF	TGTGCCAGCAGCTTAACTAGCGGGAATAACAATGAGCAGTTCTTC
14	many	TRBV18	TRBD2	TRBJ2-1	CASLAGRSYNEQFF	TGTGCCAGCCTAGCGGGCCGCTCCTACAATGAGCAGTTCTTC
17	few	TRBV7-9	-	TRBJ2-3	CASSLGGGRTSTDTQYF	TGTGCCAGCAGCTTAGGTGGGGGACGGACTAGCACAGATACGCAGTATTTT
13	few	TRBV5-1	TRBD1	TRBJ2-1	CASSKTGVHEQFF	TGCGCCAGCAGCAAGACAGGGGTTCATGAGCAGTTCTTC
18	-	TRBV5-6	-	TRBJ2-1	CASNGGPAGVSPYNEQFF	TGTGCCAGCAACGGAGGTCCAGCAGGGGTTTCCCCCTACAATGAGCAGTTCTTC
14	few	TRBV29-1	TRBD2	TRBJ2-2	CSVTAGANTGELFF	TGCAGCGTTACCGCGGGAGCGAACACCGGGGAGCTGTTTTTT
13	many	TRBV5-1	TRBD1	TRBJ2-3	CASSWDRGDTQYF	TGCGCCAGCAGTTGGGACAGGGGAGATACGCAGTATTTT
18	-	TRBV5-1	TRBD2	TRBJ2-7	CASSFSWSSGRATYEQYF	TGCGCCAGCAGTTTTTCTTGGAGTAGCGGGAGGGCAACCTACGAGCAGTACTTC
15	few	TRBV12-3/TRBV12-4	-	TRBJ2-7	CASSSTTGIPYEQYF	TGTGCCAGCAGCTCAACCACAGGGATACCCTACGAGCAGTACTTC
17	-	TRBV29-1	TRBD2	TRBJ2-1	CSVVGLAGVSAYNEQFF	TGCAGCGTTGTGGGTCTAGCGGGAGTATCGGCCTACAATGAGCAGTTCTTC
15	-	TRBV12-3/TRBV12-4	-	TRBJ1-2	CASSLRHRDGHGYTF	TGTGCCAGCAGTTTACGCCACAGGGATGGGCATGGCTACACCTTC
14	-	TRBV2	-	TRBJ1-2	CASSERGIFGGYTF	TGTGCCAGCAGTGAACGCGGGATCTTTGGTGGCTACACCTTC
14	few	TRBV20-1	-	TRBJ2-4	CSARRGPAKNIQYF	TGCAGTGCTAGACGTGGCCCAGCCAAAAACATTCAGTACTTC
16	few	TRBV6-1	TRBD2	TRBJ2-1	CASSTWTSGRAGEQFF	TGTGCCAGCAGTACGTGGACTAGCGGGAGGGCCGGTGAGCAGTTCTTC
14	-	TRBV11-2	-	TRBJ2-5	CASSMGHVRETQYF	TGTGCCAGCAGCATGGGACACGTGAGAGAGACCCAGTACTTC
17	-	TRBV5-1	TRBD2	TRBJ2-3	CASSPRLAGGVTDTQYF	TGCGCCAGCAGCCCACGACTAGCGGGAGGGGTAACAGATACGCAGTATTTT
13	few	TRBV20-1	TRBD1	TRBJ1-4	CSADDRGGEKLFF	TGCAGTGCTGACGACAGGGGGGGTGAAAAACTGTTTTTT
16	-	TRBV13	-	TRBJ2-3	CASSLAEGGVGDTQYF	TGTGCCAGCAGCTTGGCCGAAGGTGGGGTTGGAGATACGCAGTATTTT
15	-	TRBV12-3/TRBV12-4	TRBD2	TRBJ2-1	CASSLGQKRGNEQFF	TGTGCCAGCAGTTTAGGCCAAAAGCGGGGCAATGAGCAGTTCTTC
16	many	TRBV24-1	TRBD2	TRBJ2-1	CATSDSLGGSYNEQFF	TGTGCCACCAGTGATTCCCTGGGGGGGTCCTACAATGAGCAGTTCTTC
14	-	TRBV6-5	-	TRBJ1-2	CASSYGGLNYGYTF	TGTGCCAGCAGTTATGGCGGACTTAACTATGGCTACACCTTC
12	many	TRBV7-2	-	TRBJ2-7	CASSFWQYEQYF	TGTGCCAGCAGCTTTTGGCAGTACGAGCAGTACTTC
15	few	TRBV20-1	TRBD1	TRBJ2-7	CSASDTGTGSYEQYF	TGCAGTGCTAGCGACACCGGGACAGGGTCCTACGAGCAGTACTTC
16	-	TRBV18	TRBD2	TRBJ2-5	CASSGQGTSGSRTQYF	TGTGCCAGCTCAGGACAGGGGACTAGCGGTTCAAGGACCCAGTACTTC
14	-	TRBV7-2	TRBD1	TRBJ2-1	CASSPRTGRDEQFF	TGTGCCAGCAGCCCGCGGACAGGACGCGATGAGCAGTTCTTC